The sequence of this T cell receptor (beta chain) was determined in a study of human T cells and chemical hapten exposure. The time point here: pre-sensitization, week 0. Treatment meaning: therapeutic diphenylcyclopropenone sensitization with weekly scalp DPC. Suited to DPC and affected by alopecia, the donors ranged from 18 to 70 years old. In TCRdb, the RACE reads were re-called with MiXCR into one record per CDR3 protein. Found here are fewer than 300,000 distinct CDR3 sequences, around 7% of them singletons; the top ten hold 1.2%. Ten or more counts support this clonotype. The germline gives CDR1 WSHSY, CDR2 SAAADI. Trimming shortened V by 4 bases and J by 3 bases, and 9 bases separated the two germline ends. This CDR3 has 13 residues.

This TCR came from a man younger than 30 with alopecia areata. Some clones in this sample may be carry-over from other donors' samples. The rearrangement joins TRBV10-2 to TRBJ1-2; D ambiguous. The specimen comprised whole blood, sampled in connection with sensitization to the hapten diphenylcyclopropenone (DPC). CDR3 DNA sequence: TGCGCCAGCAGTGCGAGGGAGCACTATGGCTACACCTTC. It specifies CASSAREHYGYTF.